This T cell receptor beta chain stems from a study of identical twins' blood T cells. Three pairs of healthy female monozygous twins were the donors. Reared together, all three twin pairs probably met the same infectious agents and vaccines. TCRdb re-analysed the 5' RACE reads in MiXCR, keeping a single row per CDR3 protein. The repertoire holds 300,000 to 450,000 distinct CDR3 sequences, with around 30% as singletons. CDR1 and CDR2 from the germline V gene are SGHTA and FQGNSA. Deletions cut 1 base from V and 3 bases from J, with 16 bases between. This CDR3 has 16 amino acids. This sequence was found in a woman aged 18 to 49 in good health. The chain recombines TRBV7-2 with TRBJ2-7; no reliable D call. The sample consisted of PBMCs. The chain's CDR3 is CTSSLERTDGFYEQYF. The CDR3 region has the DNA TGTACCAGCAGCTTAGAAAGAACCGACGGATTCTACGAGCAGTACTTC.